A single sample gave rise to the 8 T cell receptor beta chains below, sequenced in a study of cytomegalovirus exposure and HLA in healthy donors. PCR employed 60 Vbeta and 13 Jbeta primers. Method: immunoSEQ multiplex PCR; TCRdb's copy keeps in-frame clones and lacks some. Found here are under 150,000 clones, 65% to 85% of them singletons; the top ten hold about 2.2%. Sequencing was done on a sample of PBMCs. These receptors were obtained from a middle-aged man in good health and CMV-seronegative.

This clone was detected only once. This chain uses TRBV28 with TRBJ1-2; 10 bases are a match to TRBD1. CDR3 length equals 13 residues. V shed 6 bases and J 4 bases; nucleotides not matched to a gene: 2. CDR1 MDHEN and CDR2 SYDVKM come from the germline V gene. The CDR3 loop reads CASSDRGLYGYTF. The CDR3 region has the DNA TGTGCCAGCAGCGACAGGGGGCTCTATGGCTACACCTTC.

The chain combines TRBV2 with TRBJ1-5; tentatively, D is TRBD1 (6 bases). This CDR3 is built from 14 residues. Trimming took off 7 bases at V and 7 bases at J, with 17 bases between the two ends. Germline CDR1 and CDR2: SNHLY and FYNNEI. DNA of the CDR3: TGTGCCAGCAAAGCGGGAGGGGGTGGACAGCCCCAGCATTTT. It encodes CASKAGGGGQPQHF.

A few counts support this clone. The CDR3 sequence is CAWSETGNSGNTIYF. For the CDR3, the DNA is TGTGCCTGGAGTGAGACAGGGAATAGTGGAAACACCATATATTTT. V and J are TRBV30 and TRBJ1-3; 7 bases fit TRBD1. Looked up from germline, CDR1 is GTSNPN and CDR2 is SVGIG (reference sequence). J gave up 3 bases and V 1 base, and 6 bases lay outside the gene matches. The CDR3 runs 15 residues.

The rearrangement uses TRBV5-1 and TRBJ1-6, with D tentatively TRBD1 (6 bases). The CDR3 contains 15 residues. V lost 0 bases and J 9 bases, leaving 13 bases between the germline ends. Germline V CDR1 and CDR2: SGHRS, YFSETQ. The CDR3 DNA reads as TGCGCCAGCAGCTTGGTGCAGGGGTTGGGTTCACCCCTCCACTTT. This sequence encodes CASSLVQGLGSPLHF.

The V gene is TRBV27, the J gene TRBJ2-5; 9 nucleotides match TRBD2. Germline CDR1 and CDR2: MNHEY and SMNVEV (reference sequence). The CDR3 spans 13 residues. Losses at the gene ends were 5 bases for V and 9 bases for J; bases not matched to a gene: 7. The CDR3 sequence is CASSLSGGRSQYF. Here the CDR3 DNA reads TGTGCCAGCAGTCTTAGCGGGGGAAGGTCCCAGTACTTC.

This chain joins TRBV29-1 and TRBJ2-5; the D is unclear. The V end was cut by 8 bases, the J end by 5 bases, with 15 bases between. CDR1 and CDR2 from the germline V gene are SQVTM and ANQGSEA. This CDR3 region has 12 residues. The DNA for the CDR3 is TGCAGCATTACGGCGGTTGTGGAGACCCAGTACTTC. Translating it yields CSITAVVETQYF. The whole variable domain, remainder taken from reference TRBV29-1 and TRBJ2-5, is SAVISQKPSRDICQRGTSLTIQCQVDSQVTMMFWYRQQPGQSLTLIATANQGSEATYESGFVIDKFPISRPNLTFSTLTVSNMSPEDSSIYLCSITAVVETQYFGPGTRLLVL.

This rearrangement joins TRBV5-4 to TRBJ2-1; D is perhaps TRBD2 (6 bases). Germline V gene data show CDR1 as SGHNT and CDR2 as YYREEE (reference sequence). V gave up 0 bases and J gave up 8 bases, with 12 bases separating them. This CDR3 region has 14 residues. CDR3 sequence: CASSLDFRGDEQFF. CDR3 nucleotide sequence: TGTGCCAGCAGCTTGGACTTCCGCGGGGATGAGCAGTTCTTC.

In this sample, this clone turned up once. This sequence joins TRBV6-4 and TRBJ2-1; 7 nucleotides agree with TRBD2. The V segment lost 5 bases and the J segment 7 bases; nucleotides outside the gene matches: 14. Germline V CDR1 and CDR2: MRHNA, SNTAGT. The CDR3 has 16 amino acids. The CDR3 sequence is CASSPFGEAGRNEQFF. CDR3 bases: TGTGCCAGCAGTCCGTTTGGAGAAGCGGGAAGGAATGAGCAGTTCTTC.